Reported below is one T cell receptor beta chain. Its antigen is unidentified. These data are taken from a study of cytomegalovirus exposure and HLA in healthy donors. Study-level points and caveats: TCR association rates varied by HLA locus in a later analysis, with DRB1 highest and HLA-C lowest. Several of the most significant clusters appeared linked to common viral pathogens, based on a later analysis. Sequencing likely caused a cluster of highly shared sequence variants.

Though probably carrying unrecorded immune exposures, donors were nominally healthy at sampling. The CDR3 is made up of 14 amino acids. PCR primers comprised 60 Vbeta and 13 Jbeta primers. Libraries were prepared by immunoSEQ multiplex PCR; TCRdb keeps only in-frame clonotypes and omits some of them. Of around 120,000 clones in the sample, around 74% are singletons; the top ten hold 30%. This TCR was recovered from a man in his sixties in good health and CMV-seropositive. The chain is built from TRBV21-1 and TRBJ1-5; TRBD1 is taken as the D call from the table, unchecked against the DNA. TRBV21-1 is recorded as a pseudogene. The sequenced sample was PBMCs. In DNA, the CDR3 is TGTGCCAGCCACGGACAGGGAAGGAATCAGCCCCAGCATTTT. Encoded protein: CASHGQGRNQPQHF.